Shown below are 18 T cell receptor beta chains from a single sample sequenced in a study of cytomegalovirus exposure and HLA in healthy donors. A multiplex PCR was run with 60 Vbeta primers and 13 Jbeta primers. The method was immunoSEQ multiplex PCR; TCRdb's version includes in-frame clones alone and lacks a portion of them. The table has roughly 120,000 clones, 80% seen once. The sequencing sample was made of PBMCs. These receptors came from a man between 25 and 39 years old in good health and CMV-seronegative.

For this clone: The same CDR3 arises from other DNA sequences in this sample as well. The rearrangement links TRBV5-6 to TRBJ1-5, with TRBD1 matching over 8 bases. The CDR3 is 15 amino acids. Per the germline V gene, CDR1 is SGHDT and CDR2 is YYEEEE. Trimming cost V 1 base and J 5 bases; bases outside gene matches: 5. The CDR3 is CASSLSGGRHQPQHF. In DNA, the CDR3 is TGTGCCAGCAGCTTGTCAGGGGGCAGGCATCAGCCCCAGCATTTT.

The chain recombines TRBV2 with TRBJ1-1, with 10 bases lining up with TRBD1. CDR1 and CDR2 from the germline V gene are SNHLY and FYNNEI. The CDR3 covers 14 residues. Losses at the gene ends were 5 bases for V and 7 bases for J; bases not matched to a gene: 7. The CDR3 region is CASSSGTGALEAFF. The CDR3 coding sequence is TGTGCCAGCAGTTCCGGGACAGGGGCGCTTGAAGCTTTCTTT.

V is TRBV5-6 and J is TRBJ2-7; TRBD1 is a possible D gene (6 bases). V was trimmed by 0 bases and J by 7 bases, leaving 11 bases between them. CDR1 is SGHDT, CDR2 YYEEEE, per germline. CDR3 length: 13 residues. DNA for the CDR3: TGTGCCAGCAGCTTGGGGCAGGGGTGGGAGCAGTACTTC. Translating it yields CASSLGQGWEQYF.

The CDR3 reads CASSSRGDSTNYGYTF. CDR3 nucleotide sequence: TGTGCCAGCAGTTCGAGGGGGGACAGTACTAACTATGGCTACACCTTC. The chain has TRBV27 and TRBJ1-2; 7 bases match TRBD1. The CDR3 totals 16 residues. CDR1 is MNHEY and CDR2 is SMNVEV in the germline V gene (reference sequence). Trimming removed 4 bases from V and 0 bases from J; junction bases left unmatched: 8.

The CDR3 region has the DNA TGCGCCAGCAGCCCGGGACTGACCCAAGAGACCCAGTACTTC. Amino acids: CASSPGLTQETQYF. V usage is TRBV5-1 and J usage is TRBJ2-5, with D possibly matching TRBD2 (6 bases). Germline V gives CDR1 SGHRS, CDR2 YFSETQ. This CDR3 is 14 amino acids long. Trimming left V 4 bases short and J 1 base short, with 11 bases between.

The gene calls are TRBV19 and TRBJ2-5; no clear D gene. V dropped 0 bases and J dropped 4 bases, with 15 bases sitting between them. The CDR3 is made up of 16 amino acids. The germline V gene has CDR1 LNHDA and CDR2 SQIVND (reference sequence). The CDR3 region has the DNA TGTGCCAGTAGTATAGATCTTGGCGGAATAGCAGAGACCCAGTACTTC. It translates to CASSIDLGGIAETQYF.

The chain links TRBV30 to TRBJ1-4; D gene uncertain. Germline CDR1 is GTSNPN and CDR2 is SVGIG (reference sequence). CDR3 size: 11 residues. Trimming cost V 2 bases and J 7 bases, with 5 bases left between them. In DNA form, the CDR3 reads TGTGCCTGGAGTATCGGTGAAAAACTGTTTTTT. Translating gives CAWSIGEKLFF.

The chain couples TRBV19 to TRBJ1-1; TRBD1 matches 10 bases. The trim removed 5 bases at V and 3 bases at J, leaving 6 bases unmatched. This CDR3 comprises 15 residues. Germline V gene lookup returns CDR1 LNHDA and CDR2 SQIVND (reference sequence). For the CDR3, the DNA is TGTGCCAGTAGTGTGGGGGACAGGGGTTACACTGAAGCTTTCTTT. This encodes CASSVGDRGYTEAFF.

The CDR3 here is CASSLGRADEQFF. DNA for the CDR3: TGTGCCAGCAGCTTAGGCAGGGCCGATGAGCAGTTCTTC. This sequence joins TRBV7-9 and TRBJ2-1, with D possibly being TRBD1 (5 bases). CDR1 is SEHNR and CDR2 is FQNEAQ in the germline V gene (reference sequence). This CDR3 spans 13 amino acids. V gave up 1 base and J gave up 8 bases, with 9 bases separating them.

The rearrangement links TRBV10-3 to TRBJ1-1; 9 bases match TRBD1. Trimming took 5 bases from V and 6 from J; bases not matched to a gene: 10. Germline CDR1 ENHRY, CDR2 SYGVKD. The CDR3 is made up of 15 amino acids. The CDR3 loop is CAISRLEQGAAEAFF. The CDR3 nucleotides read TGTGCCATCAGTAGACTCGAACAGGGGGCCGCTGAAGCTTTCTTT.

This clone was seen just once. The rearrangement uses TRBV28 and TRBJ2-5, with TRBD2 identical over 8 bases. From germline, CDR1 is MDHEN and CDR2 SYDVKM. The V and J ends lost 8 bases and 4 bases, in that order; junction bases with no gene match: 6. This CDR3 is built from 13 residues. CDR3: CASGGLVPETQYF. CDR3 bases: TGTGCCAGCGGGGGACTAGTCCCAGAGACCCAGTACTTC.

This chain joins TRBV15 and TRBJ1-1; TRBD1 might be the D (5 bases). The CDR3 is 15 amino acids. Germline V gives CDR1 LNHNV, CDR2 YYDKDF (reference sequence). The V gene lost 0 bases and the J gene lost 1 base, with 9 bases spanning the gap. The CDR3 loop is CATSRDVGENTEAFF. CDR3 in DNA: TGTGCCACCAGCAGAGATGTAGGGGAGAACACTGAAGCTTTCTTT.

CDR3 in amino acids: CASSFRDRAVGAYEQYF. For the CDR3, the DNA is TGCGCCAGCAGCTTTCGGGACAGGGCGGTGGGGGCCTACGAGCAGTACTTC. This sequence joins TRBV5-1 and TRBJ2-7; 9 nucleotides line up with TRBD1. V lost 2 bases to trimming and J lost 2 bases; unmatched junction nucleotides: 11. This CDR3 has 17 amino acids. Looked up from germline, CDR1 is SGHRS and CDR2 is YFSETQ.

This rearrangement joins TRBV30 to TRBJ1-2; the match to TRBD1 covers 7 bases. J was trimmed by 6 bases and V by 5 bases; bases with no gene match: 3. Germline V gene sequence: CDR1 GTSNPN, CDR2 SVGIG (reference sequence). The CDR3 has 11 residues. The CDR3 spells CAWGTADGYTF. The CDR3 region has the DNA TGTGCCTGGGGGACAGCTGATGGCTACACCTTC.

The chain recombines TRBV6-6 with TRBJ2-7; the D is unclear. Germline V gene sequence: CDR1 MNHNY, CDR2 SVGAGI (reference sequence). The CDR3 is made up of 12 amino acids. Trimming stripped 5 bases from V and 7 bases from J, with 12 bases between. CDR3 sequence (DNA): TGTGCCAGCAGTCACCGCGAAGTGGAGCAGTACTTC. This translates into CASSHREVEQYF.

This sequence joins TRBV18 and TRBJ2-2; perhaps TRBD2 as D (6 bases). Germline CDR1 reads KGHSH; CDR2 reads LQKENI. V was trimmed by 4 bases and J by 7 bases, leaving 19 bases between them. There are 16 residues in the CDR3. CDR3 residues: CASSLMVAGRDGELFF. CDR3 DNA: TGTGCCAGCTCACTTATGGTGGCGGGGAGAGACGGGGAGCTGTTTTTT.

The chain joins TRBV28 to TRBJ1-5; no definite D call. The V gene lost 6 bases and the J gene lost 6 bases, with 12 bases spanning the gap. Per the germline V gene, CDR1 is MDHEN and CDR2 is SYDVKM. The CDR3 extends over 13 amino acids. DNA of the CDR3: TGTGCCAGCAGGACTTCACGAGGTCAGCCCCAGCATTTT. Amino acid sequence: CASRTSRGQPQHF.

V usage is TRBV9 and J usage is TRBJ2-7, with D tentatively TRBD1 or TRBD2 (6 bases each). The length of the CDR3 is 15 residues. V was trimmed by 4 bases and J by 2 bases, leaving 16 bases between them. Germline assignment: CDR1 SGDLS and CDR2 YYNGEE. The CDR3 loop reads CASSLGGGHTYEQYF. The CDR3 nucleotides read TGTGCCAGCAGCCTAGGGGGAGGCCACACCTACGAGCAGTACTTC.